A selection of T cell receptor beta chains follows, all from one sample in a study of T cell responses to AZD1222 COVID-19 vaccine. TCRdb keeps only in-frame clones here, not all; method: immunoSEQ multiplex PCR. The data show 90,000 to 120,000 clones, 70% to 90% seen once. Sequenced here: peripheral blood, sampled 28 days after the second AZD1222 dose. The origin of the receptors is an adult who received the AZD1222 COVID-19 vaccine. CDR3s include the opening cysteine and the closing phenylalanine or tryptophan. D genes are given only for firm matches. Some rows have no size entry. The others give once, few or many, or a class for an expanded clone.

v_gene	j_gene	abundance	d_gene	CDR3aa	CDR3nt
TRBV29-1	TRBJ1-1	-	-	CSVGQGREAFF	TGCAGCGTTGGGCAGGGCCGAGAGGCTTTCTTT
TRBV6-5	TRBJ1-2	-	TRBD1	CASSNSGQGGYGYTF	TGTGCCAGCAGTAACTCTGGACAGGGGGGTTATGGCTACACCTTC
TRBV28	TRBJ1-2	-	-	CASSFGQNYGYTF	TGTGCCAGCAGTTTTGGCCAGAACTATGGCTACACCTTC
TRBV28	TRBJ1-1	-	TRBD1	CASIQPSGGTEAFF	TGTGCCAGTATCCAACCTTCAGGGGGCACTGAAGCTTTCTTT
TRBV6-1	TRBJ1-5	-	TRBD1	CASSGRTGAGGQPQHF	TGTGCCAGCAGTGGGAGGACAGGGGCCGGCGGTCAGCCCCAGCATTTT
TRBV5-6	TRBJ2-7	-	TRBD1	CASSRDRVIQQYF	TGTGCCAGCAGCAGGGACAGGGTAATTCAGCAGTACTTC
TRBV12-3/TRBV12-4	TRBJ1-2	-	-	CASSLYRAYGYTF	TGTGCCAGCAGTTTATACAGGGCCTATGGCTACACCTTC
TRBV13	TRBJ2-1	-	TRBD2	CASSPPGLAGYNEQFF	TGTGCCAGCAGCCCCCCGGGACTAGCGGGATACAATGAGCAGTTCTTC
TRBV19	TRBJ1-1	-	-	CASSIDPSGGAFF	TGTGCCAGTAGTATAGACCCGTCCGGCGGAGCTTTCTTT
TRBV14	TRBJ1-1	-	-	CASSPLGPFVGAFF	TGTGCCAGCAGCCCCTTGGGTCCCTTTGTAGGGGCTTTCTTT
TRBV7-2	TRBJ1-5	few	-	CASSPQGGGYQPQHF	TGTGCCAGCAGCCCACAGGGTGGGGGGTATCAGCCCCAGCATTTT
TRBV6-5	TRBJ2-7	-	-	CASSRSPKGVYEQYF	TGTGCCAGCAGCCGCAGTCCGAAGGGGGTCTACGAGCAGTACTTC
TRBV24-1	TRBJ1-1	-	-	CATSLEGNTEAFF	TGTGCCACCAGTCTCGAGGGGAACACTGAAGCTTTCTTT
TRBV10-3	TRBJ2-7	few	TRBD1	CAIKPGDRDPYEQYF	TGTGCCATCAAACCGGGGGACAGGGACCCCTACGAGCAGTACTTC
TRBV27	TRBJ2-2	once	-	CASSLNRNTGELFF	TGTGCCAGCAGTTTAAACCGTAATACCGGGGAGCTGTTTTTT
TRBV5-6	TRBJ2-7	-	-	CASSNRGPLAHEQYF	TGTGCCAGCAGCAACCGGGGGCCTCTCGCGCACGAGCAGTACTTC
TRBV6-5	TRBJ1-3	-	-	CASSNYYSGNTIYF	TGTGCCAGCAGCAACTATTACTCTGGAAACACCATATATTTT
TRBV2	TRBJ2-7	-	TRBD2	CASSEGLAGGPVEQYF	TGTGCCAGCAGTGAAGGCCTAGCGGGGGGGCCGGTCGAGCAGTACTTC
TRBV5-5	TRBJ2-7	-	-	CASSPAWGGATFYEQYF	TGTGCCAGCAGCCCCGCGTGGGGGGGCGCGACTTTCTACGAGCAGTACTTC
TRBV3-1/TRBV3-2	TRBJ1-1	-	TRBD1	CASSQLTGAEAFF	TGTGCCAGCAGCCAATTAACAGGGGCTGAAGCTTTCTTT
TRBV6-5	TRBJ1-3	once	-	CAVQAASGNTIYF	TGTGCTGTACAGGCCGCCTCTGGAAACACCATATATTTT
TRBV6-2/TRBV6-3	TRBJ2-7	-	-	CASSYSETPGGYEQYF	TGTGCCAGCAGTTACTCGGAAACTCCCGGGGGATACGAGCAGTACTTC
TRBV18	TRBJ2-1	-	TRBD2	CASCSGGADEQFF	TGTGCCAGCTGTAGCGGGGGGGCAGATGAGCAGTTCTTC
TRBV3-1/TRBV3-2	TRBJ2-3	-	-	CASSQALPTDTQYF	TGTGCCAGCAGCCAGGCCCTTCCCACAGATACGCAGTATTTT
TRBV5-1	TRBJ1-1	-	-	CASSFQANTEAFF	TGCGCCAGCAGCTTCCAGGCGAACACTGAAGCTTTCTTT
TRBV19	TRBJ1-2	-	TRBD1	CASSPPGTASNYGYTF	TGTGCCAGTAGTCCCCCCGGGACAGCTTCTAACTATGGCTACACCTTC
TRBV19	TRBJ2-3	-	TRBD2	CASSMGLAGATDTQYF	TGTGCCAGTAGTATGGGGCTAGCGGGGGCAACAGATACGCAGTATTTT
TRBV10-3	TRBJ2-7	-	TRBD1	CAISESKETGSLYEQYF	TGTGCCATCAGTGAGTCGAAAGAGACAGGGTCTCTCTACGAGCAGTACTTC
TRBV7-2	TRBJ1-6	-	-	CASSPDAGGLWNSPLHF	TGTGCCAGCAGCCCAGATGCGGGGGGGCTTTGGAATTCACCCCTCCACTTT
TRBV7-2	TRBJ1-1	-	-	CASSLALVNTEAFF	TGTGCCAGCAGCTTAGCGTTGGTGAACACTGAAGCTTTCTTT
TRBV11-2	TRBJ1-1	-	-	CASSPVAGVNTEAFF	TGTGCCAGCAGCCCAGTCGCGGGAGTGAACACTGAAGCTTTCTTT
TRBV7-9	TRBJ2-3	-	-	CASSLAAATDTQYF	TGTGCCAGCAGCTTAGCGGCAGCCACAGATACGCAGTATTTT
TRBV10-3	TRBJ1-1	-	TRBD1	CAISDGQGRTEAFF	TGTGCCATCAGTGATGGACAGGGGCGGACTGAAGCTTTCTTT
TRBV5-4	TRBJ2-7	-	TRBD1	CASRPGQGYSYEQYF	TGTGCCAGCAGACCGGGACAGGGCTACTCCTACGAGCAGTACTTC
TRBV19	TRBJ1-2	-	TRBD1	CASSIMGQPDYGYTF	TGTGCCAGTAGTATCATGGGACAGCCAGACTATGGCTACACCTTC
TRBV5-4	TRBJ1-2	-	TRBD1	CASSYKDRALGGYTF	TGTGCCAGCAGCTACAAGGACAGGGCGCTTGGAGGCTACACCTTC
TRBV19	TRBJ1-2	-	TRBD1	CASSGGQGNNYGYTF	TGTGCCAGTAGTGGCGGACAGGGGAATAACTATGGCTACACCTTC
TRBV5-1	TRBJ1-1	-	TRBD1	CASSPETDRMNTEAFF	TGCGCCAGCAGCCCAGAGACGGACAGGATGAACACTGAAGCTTTCTTT
TRBV6-2/TRBV6-3	TRBJ2-1	few	-	CASSYGLGNEQFF	TGTGCCAGCAGCTATGGCCTTGGCAATGAGCAGTTCTTC
TRBV12-3/TRBV12-4	TRBJ1-2	-	-	CASSLEGSGGYTF	TGTGCCAGCAGTTTAGAGGGGTCGGGCGGCTACACCTTC
TRBV30	TRBJ1-1	-	TRBD1	CAWSALDRGDTEAFF	TGTGCCTGGAGTGCCTTGGACAGGGGAGACACTGAAGCTTTCTTT
TRBV6-5	TRBJ1-2	-	-	CASSSSGAATNYGYTF	TGTGCCAGCAGTTCCTCAGGGGCGGCTACTAACTATGGCTACACCTTC
TRBV19	TRBJ1-3	-	-	CATSIVSSGNTIYF	TGTGCCACCAGTATAGTTAGCTCTGGAAACACCATATATTTT
TRBV6-5	TRBJ1-1	-	TRBD1	CASSYSRDRGTEAFF	TGTGCCAGCAGTTACTCCCGGGACAGGGGCACTGAAGCTTTCTTT
TRBV7-9	TRBJ2-2	-	TRBD1	CASSSSGGTGELFF	TGTGCCAGCAGCTCATCAGGGGGCACCGGGGAGCTGTTTTTT
TRBV18	TRBJ1-1	once	-	CASSPTATEAFF	TGTGCCAGCTCACCAACGGCCACTGAAGCTTTCTTT
TRBV7-7	TRBJ2-5	-	TRBD2	CASSLQQGTSGGRQETQYF	TGTGCTAGCAGCCTCCAACAGGGGACTAGCGGGGGGAGACAAGAGACCCAGTACTTC
TRBV12-3/TRBV12-4	TRBJ1-2	-	TRBD1	CASMLTGDYGYTF	TGTGCCAGCATGTTAACAGGGGACTATGGCTACACCTTC
TRBV12-3/TRBV12-4	TRBJ1-5	-	-	CASKGQGNQPQHF	TGTGCCAGCAAAGGGCAAGGAAATCAGCCCCAGCATTTT
TRBV5-6	TRBJ2-3	-	-	CASTRSGVRSTDTQYF	TGTGCCAGCACCCGCAGTGGCGTGCGTTCCACAGATACGCAGTATTTT
TRBV5-5	TRBJ1-5	-	TRBD1	CASSLVAGGRGNQPQHF	TGTGCCAGCAGCTTGGTCGCAGGGGGTAGGGGCAATCAGCCCCAGCATTTT
TRBV30	TRBJ2-5	-	-	CAWSRGQETQYF	TGTGCCTGGAGTCGGGGGCAGGAGACCCAGTACTTC
TRBV7-8	TRBJ2-7	few	TRBD2	CASSFGLAGIYEQYF	TGTGCCAGCAGCTTCGGGTTAGCGGGGATCTACGAGCAGTACTTC
TRBV29-1	TRBJ2-1	-	-	CSVATQGRGEQFF	TGCAGCGTTGCGACGCAGGGTCGGGGTGAGCAGTTCTTC
TRBV9	TRBJ1-2	-	TRBD1	CASSHDRAANYGYTF	TGTGCCAGCAGCCACGACAGGGCAGCTAACTATGGCTACACCTTC
TRBV19	TRBJ1-1	-	TRBD1	CATAGGWNTEAFF	TGTGCCACAGCAGGGGGCTGGAACACTGAAGCTTTCTTT
TRBV19	TRBJ2-2	-	-	CASSIRGVTGELFF	TGTGCCAGTAGTATAAGGGGGGTTACCGGGGAGCTGTTTTTT